The TCR beta chain under discussion was sequenced for a study of spatial heterogeneity in lung cancer. Turning to the study itself: In the raw reads, each unique TCR and UMI combination was present more than ten times on average. Findings and limits, study-wide: How many expanded intratumoral alpha and beta TCRs were present tracked the tumor mutation count, which was a count of nonsynonymous mutations.

This clonotype rates as medium-sized. Its target is not known. A library prepared for alpha chains yielded this beta chain as an off-target read; its size is of little meaning. Time point meaning: sample taken at primary tumor resection. A total of some 70 untreated early-stage non-small cell lung cancer patients served as donors. The authors sequenced whole RNA from tumor, nontumor lung or frozen PBMC without sorting. Every TCR cDNA molecule bore its own unique molecular identifier. TCRdb redid the calling of the 5' RACE reads with MiXCR, one entry per CDR3 protein. This table has roughly 2,500 distinct CDR3 sequences, about 5% appearing once. V was cut by 7 bases and J by 1 base, with 10 bases left in between. CDR1 MNHEY and CDR2 SVGAGI come from the germline V gene. This CDR3 spans 13 amino acids.

Sequenced material: lung tumor tissue, taken at surgery. This chain joins TRBV6-5 and TRBJ1-1; D not certain. The receptor was isolated from a male donor with early-stage non-small cell lung cancer. CDR3 in DNA: TGTGCCAGCAATCTCGGAGGGAACACTGAAGCTTTCTTT. Amino acids: CASNLGGNTEAFF.